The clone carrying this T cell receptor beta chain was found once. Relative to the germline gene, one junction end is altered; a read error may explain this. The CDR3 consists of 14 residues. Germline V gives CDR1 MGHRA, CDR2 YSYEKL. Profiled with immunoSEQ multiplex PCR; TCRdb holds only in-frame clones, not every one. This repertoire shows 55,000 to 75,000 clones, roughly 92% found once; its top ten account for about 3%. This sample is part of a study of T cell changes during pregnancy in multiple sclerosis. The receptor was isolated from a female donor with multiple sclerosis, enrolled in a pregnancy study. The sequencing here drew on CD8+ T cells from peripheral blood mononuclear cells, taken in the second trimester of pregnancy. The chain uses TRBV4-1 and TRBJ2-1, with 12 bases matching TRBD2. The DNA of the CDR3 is TGCGCCAGCAGCCGACTAGCGGGAGATAATGGGCAGTTCTTC. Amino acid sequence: CASSRLAGDNGQFF.